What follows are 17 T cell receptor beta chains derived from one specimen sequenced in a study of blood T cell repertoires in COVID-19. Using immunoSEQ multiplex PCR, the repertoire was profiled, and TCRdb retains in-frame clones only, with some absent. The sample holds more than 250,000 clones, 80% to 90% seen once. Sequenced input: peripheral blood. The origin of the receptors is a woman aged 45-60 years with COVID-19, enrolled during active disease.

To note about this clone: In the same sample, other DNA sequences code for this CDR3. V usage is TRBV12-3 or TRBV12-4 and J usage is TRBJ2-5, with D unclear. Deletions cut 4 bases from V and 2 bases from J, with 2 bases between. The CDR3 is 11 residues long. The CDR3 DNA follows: TGTGCCAGCAGTTCTCAAGAGACCCAGTACTTC. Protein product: CASSSQETQYF.

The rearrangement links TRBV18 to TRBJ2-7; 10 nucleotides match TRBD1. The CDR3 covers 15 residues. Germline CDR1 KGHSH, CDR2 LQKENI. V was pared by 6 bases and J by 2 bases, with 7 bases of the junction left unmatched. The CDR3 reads CASSPVGQGTYEQYF. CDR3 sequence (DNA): TGTGCCAGCTCCCCCGTGGGACAGGGGACCTACGAGCAGTACTTC.

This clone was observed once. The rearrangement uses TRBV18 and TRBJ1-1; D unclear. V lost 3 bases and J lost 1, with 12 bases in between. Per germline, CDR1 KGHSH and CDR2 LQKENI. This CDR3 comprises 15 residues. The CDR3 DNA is TGTGCCAGCTCACCTCCCCGAGGCGCGAACACTGAAGCTTTCTTT. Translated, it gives CASSPPRGANTEAFF.

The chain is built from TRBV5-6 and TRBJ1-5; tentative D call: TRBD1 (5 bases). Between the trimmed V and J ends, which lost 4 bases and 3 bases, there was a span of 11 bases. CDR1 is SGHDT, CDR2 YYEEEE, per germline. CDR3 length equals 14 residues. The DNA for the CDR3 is TGTGCCAGCAGCACGGGACTCGTCAATCAGCCCCAGCATTTT. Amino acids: CASSTGLVNQPQHF.

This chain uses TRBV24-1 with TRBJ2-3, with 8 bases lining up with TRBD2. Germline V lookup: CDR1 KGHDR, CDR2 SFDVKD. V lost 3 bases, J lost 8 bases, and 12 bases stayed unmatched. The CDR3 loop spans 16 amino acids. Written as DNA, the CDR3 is TGTGCCACCAGTGATCCTTCGGGGGGGGGCCTTGGTACGCAGTATTTT. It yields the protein CATSDPSGGGLGTQYF.

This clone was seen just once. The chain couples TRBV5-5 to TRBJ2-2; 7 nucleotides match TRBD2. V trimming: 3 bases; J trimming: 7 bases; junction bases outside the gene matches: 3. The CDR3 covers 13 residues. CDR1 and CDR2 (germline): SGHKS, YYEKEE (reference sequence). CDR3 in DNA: TGTGCCAGCAGCTGGGGGGGAGTCGGGGAGCTGTTTTTT. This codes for CASSWGGVGELFF.

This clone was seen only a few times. Written as DNA, the CDR3 is TGTGCCAGCAGTACCAGACAGAACAATCAGCCCCAGCATTTT. This codes for CASSTRQNNQPQHF. The rearrangement links TRBV6-6 to TRBJ1-5; maybe TRBD1 (5 bases). The length of the CDR3 is 14 residues. Germline CDR1 MNHNY, CDR2 SVGAGI (reference sequence). The V and J ends lost 5 bases and 3 bases respectively, with 11 bases between them.

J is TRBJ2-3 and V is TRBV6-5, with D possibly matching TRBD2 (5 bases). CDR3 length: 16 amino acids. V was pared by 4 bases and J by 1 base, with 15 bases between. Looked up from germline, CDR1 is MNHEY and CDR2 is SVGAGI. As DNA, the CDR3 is TGTGCCAGCAGTTCCCGAGGGCCTAGGGGCACAGATACGCAGTATTTT. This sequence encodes CASSSRGPRGTDTQYF.

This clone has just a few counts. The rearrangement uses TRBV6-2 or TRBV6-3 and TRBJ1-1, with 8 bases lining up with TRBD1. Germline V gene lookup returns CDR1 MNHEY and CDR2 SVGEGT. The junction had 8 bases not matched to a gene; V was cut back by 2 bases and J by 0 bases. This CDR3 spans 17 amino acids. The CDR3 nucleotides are TGTGCCAGCAGTTACATCAGGGGGCGGTATATGAACACTGAAGCTTTCTTT. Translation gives CASSYIRGRYMNTEAFF.

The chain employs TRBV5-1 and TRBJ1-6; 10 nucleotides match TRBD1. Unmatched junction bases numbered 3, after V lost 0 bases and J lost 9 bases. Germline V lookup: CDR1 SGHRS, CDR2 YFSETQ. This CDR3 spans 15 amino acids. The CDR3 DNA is TGCGCCAGCAGCTTGGGACAGGGGGCGCGTTCACCCCTCCACTTT. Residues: CASSLGQGARSPLHF.

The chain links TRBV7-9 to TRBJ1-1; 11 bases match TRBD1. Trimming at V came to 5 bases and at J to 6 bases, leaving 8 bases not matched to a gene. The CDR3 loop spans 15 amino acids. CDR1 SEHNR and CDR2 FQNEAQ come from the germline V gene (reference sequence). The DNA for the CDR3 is TGTGCCAGCAGCCCAGGACAGGGGGCGCGATCTGAAGCTTTCTTT. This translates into CASSPGQGARSEAFF.

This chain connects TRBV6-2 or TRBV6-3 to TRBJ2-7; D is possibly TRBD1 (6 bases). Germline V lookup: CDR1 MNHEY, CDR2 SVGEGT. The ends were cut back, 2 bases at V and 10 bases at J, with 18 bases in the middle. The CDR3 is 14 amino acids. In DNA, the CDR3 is TGTGCCAGCAGTTACCCCTCTTCTGACAGGCGACAGTACTTC. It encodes CASSYPSSDRRQYF.

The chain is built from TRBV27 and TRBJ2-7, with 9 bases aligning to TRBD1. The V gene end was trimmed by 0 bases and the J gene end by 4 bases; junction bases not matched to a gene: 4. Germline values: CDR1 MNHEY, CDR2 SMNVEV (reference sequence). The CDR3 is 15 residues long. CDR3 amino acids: CASSLSTGGWYEQYF. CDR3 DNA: TGTGCCAGCAGTTTATCTACAGGGGGCTGGTACGAGCAGTACTTC.

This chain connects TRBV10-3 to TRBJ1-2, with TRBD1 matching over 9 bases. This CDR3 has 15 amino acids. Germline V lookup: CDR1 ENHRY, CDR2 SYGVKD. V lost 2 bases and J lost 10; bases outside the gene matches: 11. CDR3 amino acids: CAISEGTGKLGIYTF. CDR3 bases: TGTGCCATCAGTGAGGGGACAGGGAAGTTGGGCATCTACACCTTC.

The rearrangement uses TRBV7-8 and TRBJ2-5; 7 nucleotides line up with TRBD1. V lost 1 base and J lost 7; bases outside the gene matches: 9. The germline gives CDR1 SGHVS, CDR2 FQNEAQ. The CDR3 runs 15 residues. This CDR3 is CASSLEGGASGTQYF. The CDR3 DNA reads TGTGCCAGCAGCTTAGAAGGGGGCGCCTCTGGGACCCAGTACTTC.

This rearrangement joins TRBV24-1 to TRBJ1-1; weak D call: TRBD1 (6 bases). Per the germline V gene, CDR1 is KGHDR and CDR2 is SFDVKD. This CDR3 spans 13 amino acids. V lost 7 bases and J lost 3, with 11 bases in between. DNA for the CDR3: TGTGCCACCAGAAAAGACAGGTACACTGAAGCTTTCTTT. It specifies CATRKDRYTEAFF.

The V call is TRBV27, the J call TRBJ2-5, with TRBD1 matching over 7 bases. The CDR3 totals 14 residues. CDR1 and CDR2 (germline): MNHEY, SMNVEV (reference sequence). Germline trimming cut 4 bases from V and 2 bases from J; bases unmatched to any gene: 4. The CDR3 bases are TGTGCCAGCAGTTCGGGGACAGTACAAGAGACCCAGTACTTC. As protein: CASSSGTVQETQYF.